This T cell receptor beta chain is from a study of vaccination and CD4 T cells after COVID-19. Study summary: Convalescent individuals numbered four females and six males, two being Hispanic. Study outcomes and limitations: Convalescent patients had 304 of 307 vaccine-specific clones showing spike mono-reactivity. A median of about 90% of reactive clones, in convalescent patients, became evident only post-vaccination.

Using its own MiXCR run on the PCR reads, TCRdb lists one record per CDR3 protein. The sample contains tens of thousands of distinct CDR3 sequences, around 57% of which appear only once. With regard to this clonotype: Its antigen is not known.

PCR positivity was dated March to December 2020, before US Alpha, Beta and Delta variants. This TCR was sampled from a human donor who had recovered from COVID-19. This specimen was CD4+ T cells from blood, taken before SARS-CoV-2 vaccination.

The CDR3 DNA is TGTGCCAGCAGTTTAGGCTGGACTGAAGCTTTCTTT. Amino acid sequence: CASSLGWTEAFF. The rearrangement uses TRBV12-3 or TRBV12-4 and TRBJ1-1; D unclear. CDR3 length equals 12 residues. V shed 1 base and J shed 5 bases, with 5 bases lying between them.